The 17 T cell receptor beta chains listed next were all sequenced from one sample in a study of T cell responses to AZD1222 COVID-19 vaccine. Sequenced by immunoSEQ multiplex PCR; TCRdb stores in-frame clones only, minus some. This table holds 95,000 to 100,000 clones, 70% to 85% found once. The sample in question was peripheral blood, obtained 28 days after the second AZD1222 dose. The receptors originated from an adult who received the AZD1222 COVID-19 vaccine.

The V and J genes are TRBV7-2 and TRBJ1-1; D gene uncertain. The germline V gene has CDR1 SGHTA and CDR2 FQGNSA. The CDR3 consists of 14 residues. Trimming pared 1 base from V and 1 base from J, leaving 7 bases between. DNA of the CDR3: TGTGCCAGCAGCTTAGTCCCCCGGAACACTGAAGCTTTCTTT. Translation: CASSLVPRNTEAFF. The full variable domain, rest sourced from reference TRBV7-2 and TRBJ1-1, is GAGVSQSPSNKVTEKGKDVELRCDPISGHTALYWYRQSLGQGLEFLIYFQGNSAPDKSGLPSDRFSAERTGGSVSTLTIQRTQQEDSAVYLCASSLVPRNTEAFFGQGTRLTVV.

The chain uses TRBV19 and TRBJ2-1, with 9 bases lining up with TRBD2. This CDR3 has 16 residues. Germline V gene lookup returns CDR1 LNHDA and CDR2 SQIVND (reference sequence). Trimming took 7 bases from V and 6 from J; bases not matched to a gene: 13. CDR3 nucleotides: TGTGCCAGTACCCGAGAAAGGACTAGCGACAGCAATGAGCAGTTCTTC. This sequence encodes CASTRERTSDSNEQFF. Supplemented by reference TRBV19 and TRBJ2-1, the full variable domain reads DGGITQSPKYLFRKEGQNVTLSCEQNLNHDAMYWYRQDPGQGLRLIYYSQIVNDFQKGDIAEGYSVSREKKESFPLTVTSAQKNPTAFYLCASTRERTSDSNEQFFGPGTRLTVL.

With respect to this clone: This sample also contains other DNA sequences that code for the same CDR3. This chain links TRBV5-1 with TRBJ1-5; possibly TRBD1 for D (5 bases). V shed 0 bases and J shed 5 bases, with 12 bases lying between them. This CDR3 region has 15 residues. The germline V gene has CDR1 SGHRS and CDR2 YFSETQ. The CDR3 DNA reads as TGCGCCAGCAGCTTGGGGACATCTCGAGATCAGCCCCAGCATTTT. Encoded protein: CASSLGTSRDQPQHF.

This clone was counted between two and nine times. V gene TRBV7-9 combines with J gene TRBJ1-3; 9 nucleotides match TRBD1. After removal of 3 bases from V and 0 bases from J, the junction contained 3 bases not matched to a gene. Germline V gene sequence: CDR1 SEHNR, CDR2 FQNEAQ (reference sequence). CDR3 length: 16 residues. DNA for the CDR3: TGTGCCAGCAGCTTTGACAGGGGGATCTCTGGAAACACCATATATTTT. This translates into CASSFDRGISGNTIYF.

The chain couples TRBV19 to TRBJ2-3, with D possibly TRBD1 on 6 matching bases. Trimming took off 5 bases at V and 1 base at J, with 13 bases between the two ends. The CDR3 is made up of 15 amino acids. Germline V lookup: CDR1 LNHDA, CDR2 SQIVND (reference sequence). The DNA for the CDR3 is TGTGCCAGTAGTCCACAACAGGGAGGCACAGATACGCAGTATTTT. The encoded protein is CASSPQQGGTDTQYF.

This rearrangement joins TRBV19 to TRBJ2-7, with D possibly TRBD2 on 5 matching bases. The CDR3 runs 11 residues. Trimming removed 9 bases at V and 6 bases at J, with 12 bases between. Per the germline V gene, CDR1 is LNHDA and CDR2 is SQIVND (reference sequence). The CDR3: CASTAEGEQYF. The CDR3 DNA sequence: TGTGCCAGCACCGCAGAGGGCGAGCAGTACTTC. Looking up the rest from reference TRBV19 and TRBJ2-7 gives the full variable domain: DGGITQSPKYLFRKEGQNVTLSCEQNLNHDAMYWYRQDPGQGLRLIYYSQIVNDFQKGDIAEGYSVSREKKESFPLTVTSAQKNPTAFYLCASTAEGEQYFGPGTRLTVT.

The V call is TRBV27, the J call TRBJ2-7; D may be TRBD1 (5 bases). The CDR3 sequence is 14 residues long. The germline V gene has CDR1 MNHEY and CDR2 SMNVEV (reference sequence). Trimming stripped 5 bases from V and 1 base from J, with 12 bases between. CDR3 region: CASSRTGGSYEQYF. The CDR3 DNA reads TGTGCCAGCAGTCGCACAGGTGGGTCCTACGAGCAGTACTTC.

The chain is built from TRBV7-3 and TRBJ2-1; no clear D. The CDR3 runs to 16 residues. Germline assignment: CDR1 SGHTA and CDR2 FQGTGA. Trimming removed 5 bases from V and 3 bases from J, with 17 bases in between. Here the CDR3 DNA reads TGTGCCAGCAGCCTGACTGCCCTGGTAGACTACAATGAGCAGTTCTTC. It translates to CASSLTALVDYNEQFF.

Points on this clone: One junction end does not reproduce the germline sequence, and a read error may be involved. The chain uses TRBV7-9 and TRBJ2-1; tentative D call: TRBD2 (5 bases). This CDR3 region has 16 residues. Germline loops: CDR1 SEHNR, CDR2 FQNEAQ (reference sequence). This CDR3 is CAISSDGKGSYNEQFF. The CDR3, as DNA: TGTGCCATCAGCTCAGACGGGAAGGGATCCTACAATGAGCAGTTCTTC.

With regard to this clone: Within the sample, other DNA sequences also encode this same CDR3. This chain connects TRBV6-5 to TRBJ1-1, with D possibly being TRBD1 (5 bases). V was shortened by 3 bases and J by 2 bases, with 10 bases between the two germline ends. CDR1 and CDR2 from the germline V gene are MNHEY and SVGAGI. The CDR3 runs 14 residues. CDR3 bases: TGTGCCAGCAGTTATGGGGGTACAAACACTGAAGCTTTCTTT. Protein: CASSYGGTNTEAFF.

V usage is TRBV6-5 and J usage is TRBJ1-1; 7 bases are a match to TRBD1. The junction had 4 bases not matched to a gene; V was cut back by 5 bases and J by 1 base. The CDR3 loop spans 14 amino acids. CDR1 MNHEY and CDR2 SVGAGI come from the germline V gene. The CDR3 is CASSRGQENTEAFF. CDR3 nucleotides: TGTGCCAGCAGTCGAGGACAGGAGAACACTGAAGCTTTCTTT.

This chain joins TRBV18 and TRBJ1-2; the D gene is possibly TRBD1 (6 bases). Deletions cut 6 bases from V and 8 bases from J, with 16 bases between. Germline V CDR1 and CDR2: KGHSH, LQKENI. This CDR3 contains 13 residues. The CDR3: CASSQEGDLGYTF. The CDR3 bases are TGTGCCAGCTCCCAGGAGGGGGACTTGGGCTACACCTTC.

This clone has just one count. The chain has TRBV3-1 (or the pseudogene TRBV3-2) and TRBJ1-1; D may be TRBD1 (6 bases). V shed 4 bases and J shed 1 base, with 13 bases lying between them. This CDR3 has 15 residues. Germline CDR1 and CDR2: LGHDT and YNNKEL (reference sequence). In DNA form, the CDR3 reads TGTGCCAGCAGCCTGCGGAGGGGGTGGAACACTGAAGCTTTCTTT. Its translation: CASSLRRGWNTEAFF.

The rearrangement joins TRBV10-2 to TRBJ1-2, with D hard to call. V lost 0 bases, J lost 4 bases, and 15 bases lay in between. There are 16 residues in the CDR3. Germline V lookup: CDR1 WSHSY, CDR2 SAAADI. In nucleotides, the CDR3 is TGCGCCAGCAGTGAGTCGTTCCGAGACACCTCCTATGGCTACACCTTC. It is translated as CASSESFRDTSYGYTF.

CDR3 loop: CASSEGLAGGPDTQYF. In DNA form, the CDR3 reads TGTGCCAGCAGTGAGGGCCTAGCGGGGGGGCCAGATACGCAGTATTTT. The chain recombines TRBV2 with TRBJ2-3; TRBD2 matches 12 bases. After removal of 3 bases from V and 4 bases from J, the junction contained 5 bases not matched to a gene. Germline V gene sequence: CDR1 SNHLY, CDR2 FYNNEI. The CDR3 consists of 16 residues.

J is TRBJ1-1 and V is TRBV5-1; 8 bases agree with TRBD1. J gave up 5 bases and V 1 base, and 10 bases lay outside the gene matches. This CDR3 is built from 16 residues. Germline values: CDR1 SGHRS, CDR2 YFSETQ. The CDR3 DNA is TGCGCCAGCAGCTTGAAAATCGGGACAGGAGATACTGAAGCTTTCTTT. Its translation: CASSLKIGTGDTEAFF.

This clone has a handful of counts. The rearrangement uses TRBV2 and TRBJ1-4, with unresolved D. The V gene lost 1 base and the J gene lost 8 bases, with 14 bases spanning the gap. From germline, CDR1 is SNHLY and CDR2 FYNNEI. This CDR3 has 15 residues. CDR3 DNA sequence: TGTGCCAGCAGTGAAGGGAGGGCCAGTTGGGAAAAACTGTTTTTT. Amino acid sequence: CASSEGRASWEKLFF.